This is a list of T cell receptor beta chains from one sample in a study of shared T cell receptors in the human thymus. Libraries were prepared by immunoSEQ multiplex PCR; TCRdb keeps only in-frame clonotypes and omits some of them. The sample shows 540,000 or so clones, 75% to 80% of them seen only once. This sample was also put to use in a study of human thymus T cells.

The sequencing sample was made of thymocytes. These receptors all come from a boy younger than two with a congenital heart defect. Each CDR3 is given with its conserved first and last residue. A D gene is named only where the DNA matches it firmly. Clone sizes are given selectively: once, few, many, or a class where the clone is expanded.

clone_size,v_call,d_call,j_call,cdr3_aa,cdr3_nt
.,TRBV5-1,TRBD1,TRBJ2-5,CASKTGQGGTQYF,TGCGCCAGCAAGACGGGACAGGGGGGGACCCAGTACTTC
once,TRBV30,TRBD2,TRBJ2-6,CAWTGPPPELAGPEYSGANVLTF,TGTGCCTGGACCGGGCCCCCCCCAGAGCTAGCGGGACCCGAATACTCTGGGGCCAACGTCCTGACTTTC
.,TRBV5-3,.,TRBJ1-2,CARSRGQKTNYGYTF,TGTGCCAGAAGCCGCGGACAGAAAACAAACTATGGCTACACCTTC
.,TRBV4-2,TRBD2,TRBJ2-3,CASSQDRTSVPDTQYF,TGTGCCAGCAGCCAAGATAGGACTAGCGTCCCAGATACGCAGTATTTT
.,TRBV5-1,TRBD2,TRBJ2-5,CASSLLRGGRGETQYF,TGCGCCAGCAGCCTGCTCCGCGGGGGGAGGGGGGAGACCCAGTACTTC
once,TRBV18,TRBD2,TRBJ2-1,CASSIYGTSNEQFF,TGTGCCAGCTCAATTTACGGGACTAGCAATGAGCAGTTCTTC
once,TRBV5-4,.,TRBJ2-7,CASSLYRSTYEQYF,TGTGCCAGCAGCTTGTACAGGAGTACCTACGAGCAGTACTTC
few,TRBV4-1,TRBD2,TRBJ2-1,CASSQDLGGGSHNEQFF,TGCGCCAGCAGCCAAGATCTGGGGGGGGGTTCCCACAATGAGCAGTTCTTC
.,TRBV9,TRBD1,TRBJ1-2,CASSATGQLEGGYTF,TGTGCCAGCAGCGCCACGGGACAGCTTGAGGGAGGCTACACCTTC
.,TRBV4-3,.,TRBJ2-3,CASSQDFAGRSTDTQYF,TGCGCCAGCAGCCAAGATTTCGCGGGACGAAGCACAGATACGCAGTATTTT
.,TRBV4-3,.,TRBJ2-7,CASSQGPGTGRTYEQYF,TGCGCCAGCAGCCAAGGACCCGGGACTGGGCGTACCTACGAGCAGTACTTC
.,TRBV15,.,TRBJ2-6,CATSRDRTAGANVLTF,TGTGCCACCAGCAGAGATCGAACAGCTGGGGCCAACGTCCTGACTTTC
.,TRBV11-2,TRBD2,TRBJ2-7,CASSPGLGYEQYF,TGTGCCAGCAGCCCCGGACTAGGCTACGAGCAGTACTTC
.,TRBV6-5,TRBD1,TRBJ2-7,CASSYRGQGYEQYF,TGTGCCAGCAGTTACAGGGGACAGGGCTACGAGCAGTACTTC
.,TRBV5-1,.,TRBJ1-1,CASSLEVRGPSNTEAFF,TGCGCCAGCAGCTTGGAGGTCAGGGGACCATCGAACACTGAAGCTTTCTTT
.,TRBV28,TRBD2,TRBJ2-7,CASRPGLAGNYEQYF,TGTGCCAGCAGGCCGGGACTAGCGGGGAACTACGAGCAGTACTTC
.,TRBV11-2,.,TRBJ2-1,CASSLGGRGNEQFF,TGTGCCAGCAGCTTAGGTGGGAGGGGGAATGAGCAGTTCTTC
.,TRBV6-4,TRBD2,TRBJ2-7,CASSDSGTSGKDEQYF,TGTGCCAGCAGTGACTCTGGGACTAGCGGGAAAGACGAGCAGTACTTC
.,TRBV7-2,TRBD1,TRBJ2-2,CASSLGQGRGTGELFF,TGTGCCAGCAGCTTAGGACAGGGCCGGGGCACCGGGGAGCTGTTTTTT
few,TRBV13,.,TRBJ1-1,CASSLCAERVNTEAFF,TGTGCCAGCAGCTTATGCGCGGAAAGAGTGAACACTGAAGCTTTCTTT
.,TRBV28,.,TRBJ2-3,CASLPRGVPQLEDTQYF,TGTGCCAGCCTTCCCCGCGGGGTGCCGCAATTGGAAGATACGCAGTATTTT
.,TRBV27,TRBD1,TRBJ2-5,CASTRQGQETQYF,TGTGCCAGCACCCGACAGGGCCAAGAGACCCAGTACTTC
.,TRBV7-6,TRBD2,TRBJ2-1,CASSPGLAGGSSYNEQFF,TGTGCCAGCAGCCCAGGACTAGCGGGGGGGAGCTCCTACAATGAGCAGTTCTTC
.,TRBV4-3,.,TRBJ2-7,CASSQDWAEGSSYEQYF,TGCGCCAGCAGCCAAGATTGGGCGGAGGGTAGCTCCTACGAGCAGTACTTC
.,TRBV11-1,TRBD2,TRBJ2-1,CASSRRLAGARRDEQFF,TGTGCCAGCAGCCGTCGACTAGCGGGAGCAAGACGGGATGAGCAGTTCTTC
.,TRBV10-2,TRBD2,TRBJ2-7,CASSAAGVGYEQYF,TGCGCCAGCAGTGCGGCGGGAGTGGGCTACGAGCAGTACTTC
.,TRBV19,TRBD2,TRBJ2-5,CASSRGASGRSHETQYF,TGTGCCAGTAGCCGAGGCGCTAGCGGGAGGTCCCACGAGACCCAGTACTTC
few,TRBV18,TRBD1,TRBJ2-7,CASSQPGTGYEQYF,TGTGCCAGCTCACAACCCGGGACAGGGTACGAGCAGTACTTC
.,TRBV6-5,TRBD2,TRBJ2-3,CASSYGLAGDTQYF,TGTGCCAGCAGTTACGGGTTAGCGGGAGATACGCAGTATTTT
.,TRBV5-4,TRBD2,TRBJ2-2,CASSLAMGGSGGTGELFF,TGTGCCAGCAGCTTGGCCATGGGCGGGAGTGGGGGCACCGGGGAGCTGTTTTTT
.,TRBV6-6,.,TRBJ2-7,CASRDSLPEQYF,TGTGCCAGCAGGGACAGCCTTCCCGAGCAGTACTTC
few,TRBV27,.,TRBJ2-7,CARETRSYEQYF,TGTGCCAGGGAGACTAGATCCTACGAGCAGTACTTC
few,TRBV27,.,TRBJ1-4,CASSLPGPNEKLFF,TGTGCCAGCAGTTTACCAGGCCCTAATGAAAAACTGTTTTTT
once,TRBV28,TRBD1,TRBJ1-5,CASCRPGTANQPQHF,TGTGCCAGCTGTCGCCCCGGGACAGCAAATCAGCCCCAGCATTTT
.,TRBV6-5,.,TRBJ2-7,CASSYLHEQYF,TGTGCCAGCAGTTATCTCCACGAGCAGTACTTC
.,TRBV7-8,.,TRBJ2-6,CASSRSGSGANVLTF,TGTGCCAGCAGCCGTAGCGGCTCTGGGGCCAACGTCCTGACTTTC
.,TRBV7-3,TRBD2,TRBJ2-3,CASSLTPGLGPGSGTQYF,TGTGCCAGCAGCTTAACCCCGGGACTAGGACCGGGGTCAGGTACGCAGTATTTT
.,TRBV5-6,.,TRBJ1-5,CARRRGQPQHF,TGTGCCCGAAGGAGGGGTCAGCCCCAGCATTTT
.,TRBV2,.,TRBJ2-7,CASSEAVRGDRVGEQYF,TGTGCCAGCAGTGAAGCGGTGCGGGGGGACAGGGTCGGCGAGCAGTACTTC
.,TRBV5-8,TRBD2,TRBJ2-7,CASSPHEGGNISYEQYF,TGTGCCAGCAGCCCGCACGAGGGAGGGAATATCTCCTACGAGCAGTACTTC
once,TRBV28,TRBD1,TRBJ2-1,CASSRTGEQFF,TGTGCCAGCAGCAGGACAGGGGAGCAGTTCTTC
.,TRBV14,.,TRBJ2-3,CASSQGQSSTDTQYF,TGTGCCAGCAGCCAAGGACAGAGCAGCACAGATACGCAGTATTTT
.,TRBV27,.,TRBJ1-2,CASSPSIGGDYGYTF,TGTGCCAGCAGTCCTTCGATCGGGGGAGACTATGGCTACACCTTC